Presented here are 2 T cell receptor beta chains from one specimen sequenced in a study of T-cell reconstitution after alpha-beta-depleted transplantation in children. Unique molecular identifiers were incorporated during preparation of the TCRbeta library. TCRdb analysed the PCR reads with MiXCR anew, one entry per CDR3 protein. Among under 250,000 distinct CDR3 sequences listed, 20% to 30% were seen once. Sequencing was performed on PBMCs, mostly from graft donor cells, taken 360 days after TCRalphabeta/CD19-depleted stem cell transplant. All receptors come from a female patient younger than 10 who had a stem cell transplant for congenital amegakaryocytic thrombocytopenia, so the T cells may come from the graft donor.

With respect to this clonotype: Its ends do not fully match the called genes, so a read error is possible. The genes are TRBV11-2 and TRBJ2-5, with TRBD1 identical over 7 bases. In germline, CDR1 is SGHAT, CDR2 FQNNGV. The CDR3 contains 18 residues. CDR3 in amino acids: CASTLGEATGYPGETQYF. The CDR3 nucleotides are TGTGCCAGCACCTTAGGGGAAGCGACAGGGTATCCCGGGGAGACCCAGTACTTC.

This chain's CDR3 is CSVSGPRYEQYF. CDR3 sequence (DNA): TGCAGCGTTTCCGGACCACGCTACGAGCAGTACTTC. The chain employs TRBV29-1 and TRBJ2-7; D is undetermined. This CDR3 is built from 12 residues. Trimming left V 5 bases short and J 3 bases short, with 11 bases between. Germline V lookup: CDR1 SQVTM, CDR2 ANQGSEA.